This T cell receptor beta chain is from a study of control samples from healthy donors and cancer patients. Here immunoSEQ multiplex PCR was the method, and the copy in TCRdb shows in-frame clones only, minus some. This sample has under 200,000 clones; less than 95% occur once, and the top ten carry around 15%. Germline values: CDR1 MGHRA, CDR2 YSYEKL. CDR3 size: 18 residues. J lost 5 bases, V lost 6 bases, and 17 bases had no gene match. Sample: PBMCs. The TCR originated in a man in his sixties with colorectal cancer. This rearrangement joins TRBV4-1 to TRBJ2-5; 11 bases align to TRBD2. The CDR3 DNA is TGCGCCAGCAGGCCCACTAGCGGGGGCTCTGGTGGCCTTGAGACCCAGTACTTC. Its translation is CASRPTSGGSGGLETQYF.